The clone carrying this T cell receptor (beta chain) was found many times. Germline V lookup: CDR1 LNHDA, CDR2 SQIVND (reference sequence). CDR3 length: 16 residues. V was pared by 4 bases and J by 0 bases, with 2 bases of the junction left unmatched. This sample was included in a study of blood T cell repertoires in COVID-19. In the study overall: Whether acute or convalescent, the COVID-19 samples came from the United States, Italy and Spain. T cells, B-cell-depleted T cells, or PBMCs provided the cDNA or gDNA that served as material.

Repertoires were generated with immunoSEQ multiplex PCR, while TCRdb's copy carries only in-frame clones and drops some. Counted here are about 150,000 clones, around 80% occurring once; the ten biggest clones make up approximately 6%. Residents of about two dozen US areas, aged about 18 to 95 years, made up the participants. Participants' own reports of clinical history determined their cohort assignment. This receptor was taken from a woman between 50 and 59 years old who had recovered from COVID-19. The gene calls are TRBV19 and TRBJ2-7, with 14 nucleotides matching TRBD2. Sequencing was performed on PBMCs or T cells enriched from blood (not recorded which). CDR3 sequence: CASSTGLAGGSYEQYF. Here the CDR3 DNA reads TGTGCCAGTAGTACCGGACTAGCGGGGGGCTCCTACGAGCAGTACTTC.